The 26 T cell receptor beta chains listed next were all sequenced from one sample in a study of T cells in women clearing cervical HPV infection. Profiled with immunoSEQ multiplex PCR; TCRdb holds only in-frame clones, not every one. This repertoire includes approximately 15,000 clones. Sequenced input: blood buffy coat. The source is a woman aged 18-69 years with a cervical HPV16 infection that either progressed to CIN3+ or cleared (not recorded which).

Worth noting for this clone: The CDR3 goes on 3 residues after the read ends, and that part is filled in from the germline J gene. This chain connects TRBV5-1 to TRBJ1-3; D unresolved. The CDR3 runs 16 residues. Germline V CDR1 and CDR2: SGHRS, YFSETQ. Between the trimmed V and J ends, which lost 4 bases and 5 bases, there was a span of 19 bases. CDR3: CASSPRSGPTRNTIYF. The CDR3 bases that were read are TGCGCCAGCAGCCCGCGATCAGGCCCGACGCGAAACACC.

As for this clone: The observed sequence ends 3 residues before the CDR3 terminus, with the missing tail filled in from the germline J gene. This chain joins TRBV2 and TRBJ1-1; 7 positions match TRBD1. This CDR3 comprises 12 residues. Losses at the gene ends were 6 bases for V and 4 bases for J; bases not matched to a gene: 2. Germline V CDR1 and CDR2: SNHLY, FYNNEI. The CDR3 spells CASRDRVTEAFF. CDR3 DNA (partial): TGTGCCAGCAGAGACAGGGTCACTGAA.

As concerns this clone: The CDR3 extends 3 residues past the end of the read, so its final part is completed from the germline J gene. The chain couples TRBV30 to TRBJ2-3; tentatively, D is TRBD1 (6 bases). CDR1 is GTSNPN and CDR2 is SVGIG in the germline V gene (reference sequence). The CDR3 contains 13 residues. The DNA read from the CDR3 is TGTGCCTGGAGTCGGCAGGGGATTCAGCCG. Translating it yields CAWSRQGIQP. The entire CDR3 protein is CAWSRQGIQPQYF.

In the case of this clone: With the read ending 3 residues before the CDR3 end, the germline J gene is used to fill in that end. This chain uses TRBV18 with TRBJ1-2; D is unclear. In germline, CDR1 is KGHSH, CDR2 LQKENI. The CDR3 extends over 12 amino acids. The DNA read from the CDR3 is TGTGCCAGCTCCGACCCCGGGGAGGAC. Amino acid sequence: CASSDPGED. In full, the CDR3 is CASSDPGEDYTF.

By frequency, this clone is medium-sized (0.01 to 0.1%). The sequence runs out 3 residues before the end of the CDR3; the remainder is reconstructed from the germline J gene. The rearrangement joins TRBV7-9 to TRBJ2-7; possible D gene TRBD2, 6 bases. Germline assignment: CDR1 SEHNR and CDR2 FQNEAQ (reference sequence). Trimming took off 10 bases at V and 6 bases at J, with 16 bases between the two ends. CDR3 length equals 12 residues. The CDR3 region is CATRDSSGEQYF. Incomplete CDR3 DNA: TGTGCCACCCGGGACTCCTCAGGCGAG. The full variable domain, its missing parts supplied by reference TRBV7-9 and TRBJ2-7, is DTGVSQNPRHKITKRGQNVTFRCDPISEHNRLYWYRQTLGQGPEFLTYFQNEAQLEKSRLLSDRFSAERPKGSFSTLEIQRTEQGDSAMYLCATRDSSGEQYFGPGTRLTVT.

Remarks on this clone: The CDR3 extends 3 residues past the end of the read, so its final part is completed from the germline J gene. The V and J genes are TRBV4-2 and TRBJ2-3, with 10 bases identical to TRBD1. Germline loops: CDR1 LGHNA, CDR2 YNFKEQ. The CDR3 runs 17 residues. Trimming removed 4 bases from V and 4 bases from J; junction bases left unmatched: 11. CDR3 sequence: CASSPSSGTGAADTQYF. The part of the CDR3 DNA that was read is TGTGCCAGCAGCCCTTCCTCCGGGACAGGGGCCGCAGATACG.

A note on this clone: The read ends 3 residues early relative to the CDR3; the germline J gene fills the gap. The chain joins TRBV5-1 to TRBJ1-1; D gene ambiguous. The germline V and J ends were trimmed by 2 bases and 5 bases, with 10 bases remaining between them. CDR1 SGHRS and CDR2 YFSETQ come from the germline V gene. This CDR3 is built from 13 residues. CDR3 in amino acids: CASSFQEWTEAFF. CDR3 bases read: TGCGCCAGCAGCTTCCAGGAATGGACTGAA. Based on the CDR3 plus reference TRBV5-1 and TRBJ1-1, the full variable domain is KAGVTQTPRYLIKTRGQQVTLSCSPISGHRSVSWYQQTPGQGLQFLFEYFSETQRNKGNFPGRFSGRQFSNSRSEMNVSTLELGDSALYLCASSFQEWTEAFFGQGTRLTVV.

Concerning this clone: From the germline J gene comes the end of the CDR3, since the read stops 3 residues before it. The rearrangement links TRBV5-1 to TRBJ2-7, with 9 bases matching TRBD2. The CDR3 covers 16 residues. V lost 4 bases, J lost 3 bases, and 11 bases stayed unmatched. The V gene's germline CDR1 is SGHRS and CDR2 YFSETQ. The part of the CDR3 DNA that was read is TGCGCCAGCAGCAGAGGCAATCCTAGCGGGGACTACGAG. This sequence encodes CASSRGNPSGDYE. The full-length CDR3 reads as CASSRGNPSGDYEQYF.

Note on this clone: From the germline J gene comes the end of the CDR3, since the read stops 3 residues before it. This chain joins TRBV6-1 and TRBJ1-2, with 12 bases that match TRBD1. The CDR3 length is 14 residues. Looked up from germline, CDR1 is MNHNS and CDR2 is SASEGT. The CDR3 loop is CASSEGTGGYDYTF. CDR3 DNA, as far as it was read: TGTGCCAGCAGTGAGGGGACAGGGGGCTACGAC.

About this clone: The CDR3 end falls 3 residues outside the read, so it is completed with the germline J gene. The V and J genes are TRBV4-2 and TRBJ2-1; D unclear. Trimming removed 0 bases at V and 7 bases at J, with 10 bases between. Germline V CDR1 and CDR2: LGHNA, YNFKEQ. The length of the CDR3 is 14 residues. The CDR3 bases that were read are TGTGCCAGCAGCCAAGAAGACTCAAGGAATGAG. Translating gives CASSQEDSRNE. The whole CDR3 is CASSQEDSRNEQFF.

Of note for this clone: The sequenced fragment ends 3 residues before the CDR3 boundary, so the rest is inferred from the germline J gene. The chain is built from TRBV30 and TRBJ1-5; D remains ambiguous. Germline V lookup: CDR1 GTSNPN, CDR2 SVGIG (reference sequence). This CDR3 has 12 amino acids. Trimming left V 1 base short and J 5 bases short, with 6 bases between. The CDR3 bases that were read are TGTGCCTGGAGTGGGACTGATCAGCCC. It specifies CAWSGTDQP. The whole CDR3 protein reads CAWSGTDQPQHF.

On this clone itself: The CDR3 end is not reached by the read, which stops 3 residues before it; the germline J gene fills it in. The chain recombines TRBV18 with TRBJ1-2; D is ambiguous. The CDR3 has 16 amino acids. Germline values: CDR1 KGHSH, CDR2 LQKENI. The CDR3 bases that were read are TGTGCCAGCTCCCTTCGCCTGACTAGCGCCGACAATGAC. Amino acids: CASSLRLTSADND. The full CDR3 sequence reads CASSLRLTSADNDYTF.

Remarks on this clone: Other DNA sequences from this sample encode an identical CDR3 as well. The chain's CDR3 is CASGAGYEQYF. CDR3 DNA, as far as it was read: TGTGCCAGCGGAGCAGGTTACGAG. V gene TRBV2 combines with J gene TRBJ2-7; D is unclear. The read terminates 3 residues ahead of where the CDR3 ends, so the germline J gene completes it. Deletions cut 8 bases from V and 4 bases from J, with 9 bases between. This CDR3 comprises 11 residues. Germline assignment: CDR1 SNHLY and CDR2 FYNNEI.

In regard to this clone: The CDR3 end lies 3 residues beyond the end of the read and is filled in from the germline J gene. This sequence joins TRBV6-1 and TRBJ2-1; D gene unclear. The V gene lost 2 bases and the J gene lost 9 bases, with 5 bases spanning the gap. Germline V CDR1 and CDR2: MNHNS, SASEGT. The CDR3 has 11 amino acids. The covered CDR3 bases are TGTGCCAGCAGTGAACTCGGTGAG. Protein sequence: CASSELGE. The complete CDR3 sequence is CASSELGEQFF.

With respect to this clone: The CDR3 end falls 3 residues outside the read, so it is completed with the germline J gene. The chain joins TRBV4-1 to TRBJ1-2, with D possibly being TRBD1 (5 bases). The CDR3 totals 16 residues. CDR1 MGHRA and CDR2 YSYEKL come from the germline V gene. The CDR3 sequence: CASSQARGRDSSGYTF. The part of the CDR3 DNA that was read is TGCGCCAGCAGCCAAGCACGGGGGAGGGATTCTAGCGGC.

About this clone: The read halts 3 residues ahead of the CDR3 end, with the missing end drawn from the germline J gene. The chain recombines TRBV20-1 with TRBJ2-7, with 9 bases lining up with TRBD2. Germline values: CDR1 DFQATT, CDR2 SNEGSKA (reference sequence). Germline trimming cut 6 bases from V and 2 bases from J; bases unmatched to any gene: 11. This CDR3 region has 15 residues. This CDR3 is CSARNGLAGTYEQYF. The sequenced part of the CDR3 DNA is TGCAGTGCCCGAAATGGGCTAGCGGGGACCTACGAG.

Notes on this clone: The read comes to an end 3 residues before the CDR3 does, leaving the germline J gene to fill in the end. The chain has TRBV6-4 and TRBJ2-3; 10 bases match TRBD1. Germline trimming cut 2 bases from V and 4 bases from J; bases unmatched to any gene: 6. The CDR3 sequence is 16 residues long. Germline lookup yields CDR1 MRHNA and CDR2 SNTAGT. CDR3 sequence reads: CASSDERTGGADTQYF. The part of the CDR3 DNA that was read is TGTGCCAGCAGTGACGAGAGGACAGGGGGGGCAGATACG.

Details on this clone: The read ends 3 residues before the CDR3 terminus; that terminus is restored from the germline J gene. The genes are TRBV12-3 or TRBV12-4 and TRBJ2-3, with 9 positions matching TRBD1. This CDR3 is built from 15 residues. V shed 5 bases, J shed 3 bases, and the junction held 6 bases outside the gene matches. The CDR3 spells CASSPEDRGTDTQYF. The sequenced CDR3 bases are TGTGCCAGCAGTCCGGAGGACAGGGGAACAGATACG.

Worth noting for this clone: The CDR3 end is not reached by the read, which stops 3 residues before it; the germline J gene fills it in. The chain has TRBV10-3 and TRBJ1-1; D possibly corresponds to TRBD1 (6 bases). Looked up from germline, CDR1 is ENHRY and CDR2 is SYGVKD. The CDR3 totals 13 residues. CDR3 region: CAIKSSQGGGAFF. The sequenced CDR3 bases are TGTGCCATCAAATCGTCACAGGGCGGAGGG.

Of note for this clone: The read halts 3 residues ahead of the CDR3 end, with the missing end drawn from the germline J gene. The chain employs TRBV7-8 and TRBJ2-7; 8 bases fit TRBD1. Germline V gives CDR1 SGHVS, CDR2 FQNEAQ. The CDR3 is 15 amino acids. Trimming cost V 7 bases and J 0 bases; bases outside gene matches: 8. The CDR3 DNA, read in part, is TGTGCCAGCAACCTCAGACAGGGGATCTCCTACGAG. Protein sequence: CASNLRQGISYE. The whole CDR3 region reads CASNLRQGISYEQYF.

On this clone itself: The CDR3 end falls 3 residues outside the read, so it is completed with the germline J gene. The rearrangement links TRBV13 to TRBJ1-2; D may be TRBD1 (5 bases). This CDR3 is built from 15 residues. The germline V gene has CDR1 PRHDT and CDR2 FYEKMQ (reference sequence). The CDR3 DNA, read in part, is TGTGCCAGCAGCTATCCGGGACTAGCGGCCTACGAC. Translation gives CASSYPGLAAYD. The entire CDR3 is CASSYPGLAAYDYTF.

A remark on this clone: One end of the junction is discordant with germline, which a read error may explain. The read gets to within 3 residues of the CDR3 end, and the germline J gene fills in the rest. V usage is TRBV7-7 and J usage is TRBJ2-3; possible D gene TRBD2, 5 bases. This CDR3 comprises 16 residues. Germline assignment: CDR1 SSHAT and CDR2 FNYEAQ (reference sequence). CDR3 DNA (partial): TGTGCTAGCAGCGTTATACTAGAGCCGTTCCAAGAGACG. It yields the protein CASSVILEPFQET. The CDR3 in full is CASSVILEPFQETQYF.

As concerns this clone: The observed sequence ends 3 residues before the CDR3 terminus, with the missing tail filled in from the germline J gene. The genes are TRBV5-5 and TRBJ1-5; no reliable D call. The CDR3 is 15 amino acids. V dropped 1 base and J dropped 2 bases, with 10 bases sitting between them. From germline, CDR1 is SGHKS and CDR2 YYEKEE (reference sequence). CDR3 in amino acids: CASSLRGSGNQPQHF. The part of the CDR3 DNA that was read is TGTGCCAGCAGCTTGCGGGGAAGCGGCAATCAGCCC.

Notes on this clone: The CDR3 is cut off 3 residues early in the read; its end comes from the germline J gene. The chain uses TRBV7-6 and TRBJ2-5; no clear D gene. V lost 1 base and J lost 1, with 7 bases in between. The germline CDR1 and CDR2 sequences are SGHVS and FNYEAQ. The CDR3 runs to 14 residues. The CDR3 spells CASSLGPSQETQYF. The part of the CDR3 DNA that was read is TGTGCCAGCAGCTTAGGTCCTAGCCAAGAGACC.

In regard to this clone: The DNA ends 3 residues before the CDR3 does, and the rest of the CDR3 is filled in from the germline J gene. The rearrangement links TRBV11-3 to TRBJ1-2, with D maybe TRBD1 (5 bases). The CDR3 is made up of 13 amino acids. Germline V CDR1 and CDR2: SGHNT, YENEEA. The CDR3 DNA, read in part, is TGTGCCAGCAGCTTAACTAGCGGGGGGGTC. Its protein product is CASSLTSGGV. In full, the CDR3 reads CASSLTSGGVYTF. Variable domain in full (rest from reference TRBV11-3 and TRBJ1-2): EAGVVQSPRYKIIEKKQPVAFWCNPISGHNTLYWYLQNLGQGPELLIRYENEEAVDDSQLPKDRFSAERLKGVDSTLKIQPAELGDSAVYLCASSLTSGGVYTFGSGTRLTVV.

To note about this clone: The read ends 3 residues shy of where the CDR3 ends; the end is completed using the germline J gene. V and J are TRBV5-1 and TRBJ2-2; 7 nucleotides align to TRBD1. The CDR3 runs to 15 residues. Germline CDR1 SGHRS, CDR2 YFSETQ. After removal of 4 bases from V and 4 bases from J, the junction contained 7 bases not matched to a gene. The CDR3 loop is CASSAGTDSTGELFF. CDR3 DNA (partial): TGCGCCAGCAGCGCCGGGACAGACTCCACCGGGGAG.